This is a list of T cell receptor beta chains from one sample in a study of cytomegalovirus exposure and HLA in healthy donors. The protocol was immunoSEQ multiplex PCR, while the TCRdb copy is restricted to in-frame clones and leaves out a portion. In total, the table holds some 72,000 clones. Source material: PBMCs. The origin of the receptors is a man younger than 40 in good health and CMV-seronegative. The CDR3 runs from the conserved cysteine through the conserved F or W. Each record gives: J gene, V gene, CDR3 length, D gene, CDR3 protein, CDR3 DNA. D genes are given only for firm matches.

j_call: TRBJ2-7
v_call: TRBV10-3
cdr3_length: 17
d_call: TRBD1
cdr3_aa: CAIMPYGGQGGSYEQYF
cdr3_nt: TGTGCCATCATGCCTTACGGGGGACAGGGGGGATCTTACGAGCAGTACTTC

j_call: TRBJ1-2
v_call: TRBV19
cdr3_length: 16
d_call: TRBD1
cdr3_aa: CASSIALTGTGYGYTF
cdr3_nt: TGTGCCAGTAGTATAGCCCTGACAGGGACCGGCTATGGCTACACCTTC

j_call: TRBJ1-2
v_call: TRBV7-9
cdr3_length: 15
d_call: TRBD1
cdr3_aa: CASSLINRGSYGYTF
cdr3_nt: TGTGCCAGCAGCTTAATTAACAGGGGGTCCTACGGCTACACCTTC

j_call: TRBJ2-7
v_call: TRBV25-1
cdr3_length: 14
d_call: TRBD2
cdr3_aa: CASHGQSAGYEQYF
cdr3_nt: TGTGCCAGCCACGGGCAATCAGCGGGGTACGAGCAGTACTTC

j_call: TRBJ2-5
v_call: TRBV18
cdr3_length: 16
d_call: TRBD2
cdr3_aa: CASSPYQAGGQETQYF
cdr3_nt: TGTGCCAGCTCACCATATCAAGCGGGGGGGCAAGAGACCCAGTACTTC

j_call: TRBJ2-5
v_call: TRBV5-1
cdr3_length: 18
d_call: TRBD2
cdr3_aa: CASSPSRASGVSGETQYF
cdr3_nt: TGCGCCAGCAGCCCAAGCAGGGCTAGCGGGGTATCAGGAGAGACCCAGTACTTC

j_call: TRBJ1-1
v_call: TRBV2
cdr3_length: 13
d_call: .
cdr3_aa: CATTGGRDTEAFF
cdr3_nt: TGTGCCACGACGGGGGGCCGGGACACTGAAGCTTTCTTT

j_call: TRBJ2-1
v_call: TRBV18
cdr3_length: 15
d_call: .
cdr3_aa: CASSPSITGYNEQFF
cdr3_nt: TGTGCCAGCTCACCATCTATCACGGGGTACAATGAGCAGTTCTTC

j_call: TRBJ2-7
v_call: TRBV19
cdr3_length: 16
d_call: TRBD1
cdr3_aa: CASSHVGTERSYEQYF
cdr3_nt: TGTGCCAGTAGTCACGTTGGGACAGAGAGATCCTACGAGCAGTACTTC

j_call: TRBJ2-5
v_call: TRBV30
cdr3_length: 14
d_call: .
cdr3_aa: CAWSGRGYQETQYF
cdr3_nt: TGTGCCTGGAGTGGAAGAGGGTACCAAGAGACCCAGTACTTC

j_call: TRBJ1-2
v_call: TRBV6-5
cdr3_length: 14
d_call: .
cdr3_aa: CASSEGGEGYGYTF
cdr3_nt: TGTGCCAGCAGTGAGGGGGGGGAGGGATATGGCTACACCTTC

j_call: TRBJ1-1
v_call: TRBV27
cdr3_length: 14
d_call: .
cdr3_aa: CASSFSGVLTEAFF
cdr3_nt: TGTGCCAGCAGTTTTTCAGGGGTGCTCACTGAAGCTTTCTTT

j_call: TRBJ1-5
v_call: TRBV2
cdr3_length: 15
d_call: TRBD1
cdr3_aa: CASSERGQGYQPQHF
cdr3_nt: TGTGCCAGCAGTGAAAGGGGACAGGGGTATCAGCCCCAGCATTTT

j_call: TRBJ2-7
v_call: TRBV10-3
cdr3_length: 16
d_call: TRBD1
cdr3_aa: CAITASGTGPSWEQYF
cdr3_nt: TGTGCCATCACCGCCTCCGGGACAGGACCTTCTTGGGAGCAGTACTTC

j_call: TRBJ1-1
v_call: TRBV19
cdr3_length: 14
d_call: .
cdr3_aa: CASTDRRVGTEAFF
cdr3_nt: TGTGCCAGTACCGACCGGCGGGTCGGGACTGAAGCTTTCTTT